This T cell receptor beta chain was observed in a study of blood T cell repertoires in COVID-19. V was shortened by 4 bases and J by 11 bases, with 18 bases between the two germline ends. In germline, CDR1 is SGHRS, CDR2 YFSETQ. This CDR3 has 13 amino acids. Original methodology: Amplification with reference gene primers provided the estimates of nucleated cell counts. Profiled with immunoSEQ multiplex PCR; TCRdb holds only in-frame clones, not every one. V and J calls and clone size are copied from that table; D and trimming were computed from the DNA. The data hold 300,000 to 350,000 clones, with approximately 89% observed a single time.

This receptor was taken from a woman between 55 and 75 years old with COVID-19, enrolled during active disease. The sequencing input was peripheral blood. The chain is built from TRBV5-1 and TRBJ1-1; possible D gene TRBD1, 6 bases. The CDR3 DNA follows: TGCGCCAGCAGCCCACCGGGACACCTTGTGGCTTTCTTT. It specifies CASSPPGHLVAFF.